What follows is one T cell receptor (beta chain) and its context. One junction end disagrees with the germline gene, perhaps due to a read error. Those enrolled, adults aged roughly 18 to 89 years, came from about two dozen US areas. The data were produced by immunoSEQ multiplex PCR, yet TCRdb's version contains in-frame clones alone and is incomplete. The table lists around 190,000 clones, approximately 73% of them singletons. The CDR3 sequence is 11 residues long. CDR1 is DFQATT, CDR2 SNEGSKA, per germline (reference sequence). These data are taken from a study of blood T cell repertoires in COVID-19. Background on the study: Acute and convalescent COVID-19 specimens originated in the United States, Italy and Spain. The analysed material was cDNA or gDNA that came from T cells, B-cell-depleted T cells, or PBMCs.

This TCR derives from a woman aged 50 to 65 with acute COVID-19. The sequencing sample was made of PBMCs or T cells enriched from blood (not recorded which). The chain combines TRBV20-1 with TRBJ2-1, with 10 positions matching TRBD1. CDR3 residues: CSAHSGTGVIF. In DNA form, the CDR3 reads TGCAGTGCTCACTCCGGGACAGGGGTTATCTTC.